Listed here is a single T cell receptor beta chain. Sequencing used immunoSEQ multiplex PCR; TCRdb keeps in-frame clones, though not all of them. The table includes some 43,000 clones, roughly 94% detected once. This record comes from a study of OX40 agonist ivuxolimab in advanced cancers. This receptor was obtained from an adult with an advanced solid tumor such as melanoma, head and neck, liver or kidney cancer. This material consisted of CD4+ or CD8+ T cells sorted from blood, taken in a trial of the OX40 agonist ivuxolimab.

The DNA of the CDR3 is TGTGCCAGCAGCCTCAGGGGCGATTCCTACAATGAGCAGTTCTTC. It specifies CASSLRGDSYNEQFF. V gene TRBV5-6 combines with J gene TRBJ2-1, with D possibly TRBD1 on 6 matching bases. Trimming removed 4 bases from V and 1 base from J, with 12 bases in between. From germline, CDR1 is SGHDT and CDR2 YYEEEE. This CDR3 spans 15 amino acids.